The 3 T cell receptor beta chains below come from one sample, sequenced in a study of shared clonotypes between healthy human individuals. This table comes from immunoSEQ multiplex PCR, and its TCRdb copy is limited to in-frame clones, with some not included. The sample yields under 600,000 clones, roughly 97% seen once. Sequenced material: naive CD4+ T cells sorted from blood. This sample's subset: CD45RA+ positively selected. Receptor source: a woman in her 30s in good health.

The chain combines TRBV19 with TRBJ2-5; weak D call: TRBD2 (5 bases). Between the trimmed V and J ends, which lost 4 bases and 0 bases, there was a span of 9 bases. CDR1 is LNHDA, CDR2 SQIVND, per germline (reference sequence). The CDR3 runs 14 residues. Here the CDR3 DNA reads TGTGCCAGTAGTACCGGGGAGTACCAAGAGACCCAGTACTTC. As protein: CASSTGEYQETQYF.

The V gene is TRBV27, the J gene TRBJ2-4, with TRBD2 as a possible D gene (5 bases). The CDR3 covers 15 residues. Trimming removed 2 bases at V and 0 bases at J, with 8 bases between. Germline CDR1 MNHEY, CDR2 SMNVEV (reference sequence). The CDR3: CASSLRGLAKNIQYF. DNA for the CDR3: TGTGCCAGCAGTTTACGCGGGCTAGCCAAAAACATTCAGTACTTC.

J is TRBJ1-2 and V is TRBV19; the D is unclear. The V gene's germline CDR1 is LNHDA and CDR2 SQIVND (reference sequence). The V gene lost 10 bases and the J gene lost 4 bases, with 13 bases spanning the gap. This CDR3 comprises 12 residues. The CDR3 region has the DNA TGTGCCACTAGCGGACTCCCCTATGGCTACACCTTC. It encodes CATSGLPYGYTF.